The 19 T cell receptor beta chains presented below share a single source sample, sequenced in a study of blood T cell repertoires in COVID-19. Libraries were prepared by immunoSEQ multiplex PCR; TCRdb keeps only in-frame clonotypes and omits some of them. The sample has fewer than 110,000 clones, 65% to 80% seen once; the top ten hold about 4.5%. Input material: peripheral blood. The receptors originated from a man between 65 and 79 years old with acute or convalescent COVID-19.

The chain couples TRBV6-5 to TRBJ2-1, with 10 bases that match TRBD1. V gave up 7 bases and J gave up 7 bases; unmatched junction bases: 7. The CDR3 covers 14 residues. The germline V gene encodes CDR1 MNHEY and CDR2 SVGAGI. The CDR3 region has the DNA TGTGCCAGCATTATTACGGGACAGGGGAATGAGCAGTTCTTC. The encoded protein is CASIITGQGNEQFF.

The J gene is TRBJ1-4, the V gene TRBV15; D is uncertain. Germline V gene lookup returns CDR1 LNHNV and CDR2 YYDKDF (reference sequence). With 0 bases removed from V and 5 bases from J, the gap between germline ends came to 10 bases. The CDR3 is 15 residues long. The CDR3 region is CATSRDTGENEKLFF. CDR3 DNA: TGTGCCACCAGCAGAGATACTGGGGAGAATGAAAAACTGTTTTTT.

This chain joins TRBV10-1 and TRBJ2-3; 7 bases fit TRBD1. With V trimmed by 3 bases and J by 0 bases, 3 bases remained unmatched. There are 15 residues in the CDR3. CDR1 WNHNN and CDR2 SYGVQD come from the germline V gene (reference sequence). The CDR3 DNA reads TGCGCCAGCAGTGACCCAGGGGGTAGCACAGATACGCAGTATTTT. Its translation: CASSDPGGSTDTQYF.

The gene calls are TRBV2 and TRBJ1-2, with D possibly TRBD1 on 5 matching bases. The CDR3 consists of 13 residues. CDR1 SNHLY and CDR2 FYNNEI come from the germline V gene. Trimming left V 4 bases short and J 8 bases short, with 14 bases between. CDR3 sequence (DNA): TGTGCCAGCAGTGTAGGGGAATTAGAGGGCTACACCTTC. As protein: CASSVGELEGYTF. Together with reference TRBV2 and TRBJ1-2, the CDR3 gives the full variable domain: EPEVTQTPSHQVTQMGQEVILRCVPISNHLYFYWYRQILGQKVEFLVSFYNNEISEKSEIFDDQFSVERPDGSNFTLKIRSTKLEDSAMYFCASSVGELEGYTFGSGTRLTVV.

This sequence joins TRBV5-5 and TRBJ1-2; TRBD1 matches at 9 bases. Trimming removed 4 bases from V and 8 bases from J; junction bases left unmatched: 15. From germline, CDR1 is SGHKS and CDR2 YYEKEE (reference sequence). The CDR3 contains 16 residues. CDR3 in amino acids: CASSLGQGSSPEGYTF. CDR3 nucleotides: TGTGCCAGCAGCCTGGGACAGGGTAGTTCTCCGGAAGGCTACACCTTC.

The chain links TRBV6-5 to TRBJ2-6; D possibly corresponds to TRBD1 (6 bases). V was clipped by 6 bases and J by 2 bases, with 11 bases between them. The CDR3 has 15 residues. Germline values: CDR1 MNHEY, CDR2 SVGAGI. The CDR3 DNA reads as TGTGCCAGCAGCGAGAAGGGGGCTGGGGCCAACGTCCTGACTTTC. It codes for CASSEKGAGANVLTF.

The V and J genes are TRBV19 and TRBJ1-1; TRBD1 matches 8 bases. Losses at the gene ends were 7 bases for V and 1 base for J; bases not matched to a gene: 11. The CDR3 covers 16 residues. Germline V gene data show CDR1 as LNHDA and CDR2 as SQIVND (reference sequence). The CDR3 DNA reads TGTGCCAGTAATAAAGCCGGACAGGGCACGAACACTGAAGCTTTCTTT. Translation: CASNKAGQGTNTEAFF.

The V call is TRBV5-1, the J call TRBJ1-1; TRBD1 agrees at 7 bases. V lost 0 bases, J lost 7 bases, and 9 bases stayed unmatched. Germline CDR1 and CDR2: SGHRS and YFSETQ. The CDR3 length is 15 residues. The CDR3 nucleotides read TGCGCCAGCAGCTTGGATGGGACAGCAAGCCTTGAAGCTTTCTTT. It codes for CASSLDGTASLEAFF.

The V gene is TRBV18, the J gene TRBJ1-5; 12 bases align to TRBD1. This CDR3 has 16 amino acids. Germline V gene data show CDR1 as KGHSH and CDR2 as LQKENI. Trimming removed 1 base from V and 7 bases from J; junction bases left unmatched: 5. In nucleotides, the CDR3 is TGTGCCAGCTCACCACGCGGGACAGGGGGCTTGCAGCCCCAGCATTTT. It specifies CASSPRGTGGLQPQHF.

This chain connects TRBV5-1 to TRBJ2-7; 8 positions agree with TRBD1. Germline V gene data show CDR1 as SGHRS and CDR2 as YFSETQ. Germline trimming cut 3 bases from V and 2 bases from J; bases unmatched to any gene: 10. This CDR3 is built from 16 residues. The CDR3 here is CASSSKRTGSTYEQYF. CDR3 DNA: TGCGCCAGCAGCTCAAAGAGGACAGGGTCCACCTACGAGCAGTACTTC.

The CDR3 loop is CAISESGGGALNEQFF. CDR3 sequence (DNA): TGTGCCATCAGTGAGTCGGGCGGGGGGGCGCTCAATGAGCAGTTCTTC. V gene TRBV10-3 combines with J gene TRBJ2-1, with 9 bases identical to TRBD2. From germline, CDR1 is ENHRY and CDR2 SYGVKD. The CDR3 runs 16 residues. V shed 0 bases and J 6 bases; nucleotides not matched to a gene: 6.

This clone has more than one count but fewer than ten. This chain joins TRBV5-1 and TRBJ1-1, with 12 bases aligning to TRBD1. Germline-derived CDR1 and CDR2 are SGHRS and YFSETQ. Unmatched junction bases numbered 8, after V lost 7 bases and J lost 4 bases. The CDR3 contains 15 residues. The DNA of the CDR3 is TGCGCCAGCGCCGTCACGGGACAGGGGGCCACTGAAGCTTTCTTT. This encodes CASAVTGQGATEAFF.

The V and J genes are TRBV5-4 and TRBJ2-5; a weak D match, TRBD1 (6 bases). CDR1 and CDR2 (germline): SGHNT, YYREEE (reference sequence). Trimming took off 0 bases at V and 1 base at J, with 13 bases between the two ends. The CDR3 sequence is 16 residues long. CDR3 amino acids: CASSLGQGSPQETQYF. DNA of the CDR3: TGTGCCAGCAGCTTGGGGCAGGGGAGCCCCCAAGAGACCCAGTACTTC.

The chain recombines TRBV7-8 with TRBJ1-1; D might be TRBD1 (6 bases). The CDR3 has 13 amino acids. Trimming stripped 5 bases from V and 2 bases from J, with 9 bases between. The V gene's germline CDR1 is SGHVS and CDR2 FQNEAQ. The CDR3 DNA sequence: TGTGCCAGCAGCCTCAGGGGAAACACTGAAGCTTTCTTT. Translation gives CASSLRGNTEAFF.

This chain joins TRBV3-1 (or the pseudogene TRBV3-2) and TRBJ2-2; D perhaps matches TRBD1 (6 bases). This CDR3 has 19 amino acids. CDR1 is LGHDT and CDR2 is YNNKEL in the germline V gene (reference sequence). V lost 6 bases and J lost 4, with 27 bases in between. The CDR3: CASSKGIKGFRGSTGELFF. In DNA, the CDR3 is TGTGCCAGCAGTAAAGGAATAAAAGGCTTCAGGGGCAGCACCGGGGAGCTGTTTTTT.

This clone has only a few counts. J is TRBJ2-3 and V is TRBV6-2 or TRBV6-3; 12 nucleotides align to TRBD2. With 3 bases clipped from V and 5 bases from J, the junction kept 9 bases outside the gene matches. The CDR3 spans 17 residues. The germline gives CDR1 MNHEY, CDR2 SVGEGT. This CDR3 reads CASSYFTSGGQGDTQYF. The CDR3 DNA reads TGTGCCAGCAGTTATTTCACTAGCGGGGGGCAAGGAGATACGCAGTATTTT.

This chain connects TRBV3-1 (or the pseudogene TRBV3-2) to TRBJ1-6, with unresolved D. Deletions cut 3 bases from V and 6 bases from J, with 6 bases between. Germline V gene data show CDR1 as LGHDT and CDR2 as YNNKEL (reference sequence). CDR3 length: 13 residues. The CDR3 region is CASSQASNSPLHF. DNA of the CDR3: TGTGCCAGCAGCCAGGCTAGTAATTCACCCCTCCACTTT.

The CDR3: CATSRDLSGLAGNEQFF. DNA of the CDR3: TGTGCCACCAGCAGAGATCTTTCGGGACTAGCGGGGAATGAGCAGTTCTTC. V and J are TRBV15 and TRBJ2-1; 13 nucleotides line up with TRBD2. Germline CDR1 reads LNHNV; CDR2 reads YYDKDF (reference sequence). The CDR3 totals 17 residues. V was pared by 0 bases and J by 7 bases, with 6 bases of the junction left unmatched.

V is TRBV5-1 and J is TRBJ1-2; 8 positions match TRBD1. This CDR3 has 16 residues. After removal of 0 bases from V and 3 bases from J, the junction contained 7 bases not matched to a gene. Germline V gives CDR1 SGHRS, CDR2 YFSETQ. In nucleotides, the CDR3 is TGCGCCAGCAGCTTGGCCTCGTCAGGGGGCCACTATGGCTACACCTTC. Amino acids: CASSLASSGGHYGYTF.